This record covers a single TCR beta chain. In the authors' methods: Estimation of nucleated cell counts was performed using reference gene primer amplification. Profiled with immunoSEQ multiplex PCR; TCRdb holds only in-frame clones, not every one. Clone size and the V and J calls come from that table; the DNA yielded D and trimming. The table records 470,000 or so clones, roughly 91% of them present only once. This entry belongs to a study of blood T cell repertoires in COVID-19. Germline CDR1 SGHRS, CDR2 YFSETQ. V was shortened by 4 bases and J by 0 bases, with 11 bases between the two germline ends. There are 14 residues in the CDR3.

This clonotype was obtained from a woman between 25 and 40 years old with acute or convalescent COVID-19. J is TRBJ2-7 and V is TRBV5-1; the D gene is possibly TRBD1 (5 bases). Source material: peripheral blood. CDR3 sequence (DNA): TGCGCCAGCAGCCCGGTTGACAGCTCCTACGAGCAGTACTTC. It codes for CASSPVDSSYEQYF.